The next 26 T cell receptor beta chains were all read from a single sample in a study of PD-1 blockade in classical Hodgkin lymphoma. Profiled with immunoSEQ multiplex PCR; TCRdb holds only in-frame clones, not every one. Of some 13,000 clones detected, about four fifths appear once; the ten largest clones hold 15% to 20%. Indicated time point: cycle 4 day 1 (C4D1), after five to seven weeks of nivolumab. Every patient relapsed after autologous stem cell transplantation, and brentuximab vedotin exposure varied. The sample consisted of peripheral blood mononuclear cells (PBMCs), taken before the fourth cycle of nivolumab. These receptors were obtained from a human donor with classical Hodgkin lymphoma.

The chain uses TRBV7-8 and TRBJ1-1; D possibly corresponds to TRBD1 (6 bases). The germline V gene has CDR1 SGHVS and CDR2 FQNEAQ. Trimming stripped 3 bases from V and 3 bases from J, with 17 bases between. The CDR3 runs 16 residues. The CDR3 nucleotides are TGTGCCAGCAGCTTCATCCTCAGGGGCGCGGACACTGAAGCTTTCTTT. Its translation is CASSFILRGADTEAFF.

The CDR3 nucleotides read TGTGCCAGCAGAGACTGGGGTCAAAGGGAAAAACTGTTTTTT. Translating gives CASRDWGQREKLFF. J is TRBJ1-4 and V is TRBV2; no definite D call. CDR1 is SNHLY and CDR2 is FYNNEI in the germline V gene. CDR3 size: 14 residues. Trimming shortened V by 6 bases and J by 8 bases, and 16 bases separated the two germline ends.

This chain uses TRBV21-1 with TRBJ2-2; the table's TRBD1 call for D was not verified on the DNA. TRBV21-1 is tagged as a pseudogene. The CDR3 totals 13 residues. The CDR3, as DNA: TGTGCCAGCAGCCGGACAGTCACCGGGGAGCTGTTTTTT. Residues: CASSRTVTGELFF.

A single count supports this clone. This sequence joins TRBV28 and TRBJ1-5; TRBD1 matches 9 bases. J gave up 6 bases and V 4 bases, and 7 bases lay outside the gene matches. The CDR3 runs 15 residues. Germline-derived CDR1 and CDR2 are MDHEN and SYDVKM. Here the CDR3 DNA reads TGTGCCAGCAGTTCGGGGACAGGGAACGGTCAGCCCCAGCATTTT. Residues: CASSSGTGNGQPQHF.

The chain links TRBV6-1 to TRBJ1-5; D is ambiguous. The CDR3 covers 15 residues. Germline V gene data show CDR1 as MNHNS and CDR2 as SASEGT. V lost 6 bases and J 7 bases, leaving 19 bases between the germline ends. As DNA, the CDR3 is TGTGCCAGCAGCGACGAGGACGATGGTTGGCAGCCCCAGCATTTT. This sequence encodes CASSDEDDGWQPQHF.

About this clone: In the same sample, other DNA sequences code for this CDR3. The rearrangement joins TRBV7-3 to TRBJ1-2; 8 nucleotides line up with TRBD1. CDR3 length equals 13 residues. J lost 4 bases, V lost 5 bases, and 3 bases had no gene match. CDR1 is SGHTA, CDR2 FQGTGA, per germline. CDR3 region: CASSSDRGYGYTF. The DNA of the CDR3 is TGTGCCAGCAGCAGCGACAGGGGCTATGGCTACACCTTC. The entire variable domain, with the rest obtained from reference TRBV7-3 and TRBJ1-2, is as follows: GAGVSQTPSNKVTEKGKYVELRCDPISGHTALYWYRQSLGQGPEFLIYFQGTGAADDSGLPNDRFFAVRPEGSVSTLKIQRTERGDSAVYLCASSSDRGYGYTFGSGTRLTVV.

This chain joins TRBV29-1 and TRBJ1-2; D not resolved. V was pared by 7 bases and J by 2 bases, with 11 bases between. The CDR3 spans 12 residues. Germline V gene data show CDR1 as SQVTM and CDR2 as ANQGSEA. The CDR3 region has the DNA TGCAGCGCTATTGCGGAGAACTATGGCTACACCTTC. It translates to CSAIAENYGYTF.

This sequence joins TRBV28 and TRBJ1-2; the match to TRBD1 covers 9 bases. Looked up from germline, CDR1 is MDHEN and CDR2 is SYDVKM. The CDR3 runs to 14 residues. The V segment lost 5 bases and the J segment 1 base; nucleotides outside the gene matches: 2. In nucleotides, the CDR3 is TGTGCCAGCAGTGGGACAGGGCGTAACTATGGCTACACCTTC. Protein: CASSGTGRNYGYTF.

In nucleotides, the CDR3 is TGCGCCAGCAGCTTGGAGGGCAGGCTAGAAGAGCAGTACTTC. This gives the protein CASSLEGRLEEQYF. J is TRBJ2-7 and V is TRBV5-1; D is uncertain. Germline V gene data show CDR1 as SGHRS and CDR2 as YFSETQ. Trimming removed 0 bases from V and 7 bases from J, with 14 bases in between. The CDR3 spans 14 residues.

V is TRBV29-1 and J is TRBJ2-1; perhaps D is TRBD1 or TRBD2 (6 bases each). CDR3 length equals 15 residues. V gave up 5 bases and J gave up 9 bases, with 23 bases separating them. Germline V CDR1 and CDR2: SQVTM, ANQGSEA. This chain's CDR3 is CSVTKGGTLQGEQFF. The CDR3 coding sequence is TGCAGCGTTACAAAGGGGGGAACCCTACAGGGTGAGCAGTTCTTC.

This clone was seen just once. This chain links TRBV6-1 with TRBJ1-1, with D possibly TRBD1 on 6 matching bases. The CDR3 runs to 14 residues. Germline CDR1 and CDR2: MNHNS and SASEGT. Deletions cut 7 bases from V and 0 bases from J, with 12 bases between. The CDR3 DNA sequence: TGTGCCAGCAACTGGGGGCCGTTGAACACTGAAGCTTTCTTT. Protein sequence: CASNWGPLNTEAFF.

The V gene is TRBV6-5, the J gene TRBJ1-5, with 8 positions matching TRBD1. Germline V gene lookup returns CDR1 MNHEY and CDR2 SVGAGI. The CDR3 is made up of 14 amino acids. Trimming removed 6 bases from V and 5 bases from J; junction bases left unmatched: 6. As DNA, the CDR3 is TGTGCCAGCAGCCAAAGACAGGGGTATCAGCCCCAGCATTTT. It yields the protein CASSQRQGYQPQHF.

A word on this clone: One end of the junction varies from germline; a read error may be responsible. This chain links TRBV5-4 with TRBJ2-7, with D unclear. The germline V gene has CDR1 SGHNT and CDR2 YYREEE (reference sequence). The CDR3 sequence is 18 residues long. DNA of the CDR3: TGCGCCAGCAGCCAAGAGGTCTTTCGGGTCATCCCCCCCTACGAGCAGTACTTC. It is translated as CASSQEVFRVIPPYEQYF.

The chain is built from TRBV10-3 and TRBJ1-4, with D maybe TRBD1 (6 bases). CDR1 and CDR2 (germline): ENHRY, SYGVKD. This CDR3 contains 14 residues. V shed 6 bases and J shed 4 bases, with 12 bases lying between them. The CDR3: CAIRPGASNEKLFF. DNA of the CDR3: TGTGCCATCAGGCCAGGGGCGAGTAATGAAAAACTGTTTTTT.

CDR3 in amino acids: CASSPSGGGGTQYF. For the CDR3, the DNA is TGTGCCAGCAGTCCCTCGGGCGGCGGGGGGACCCAGTACTTC. The gene calls are TRBV6-5 and TRBJ2-5, with 7 bases fitting TRBD2. In germline, CDR1 is MNHEY, CDR2 SVGAGI. V was clipped by 5 bases and J by 7 bases; unmatched bases: 10. This CDR3 has 14 residues.

V usage is TRBV4-2 and J usage is TRBJ2-6, with 8 bases lining up with TRBD2. Germline V gives CDR1 LGHNA, CDR2 YNFKEQ. Losses at the gene ends were 1 base for V and 0 bases for J; bases not matched to a gene: 8. This CDR3 has 19 amino acids. The CDR3 loop is CASSQARGGGNSGANVLTF. The DNA for the CDR3 is TGTGCCAGCAGCCAAGCCCGGGGCGGGGGGAACTCTGGGGCCAACGTCCTGACTTTC.

The chain joins TRBV9 to TRBJ2-6; TRBD2 matches at 9 bases. Germline CDR1 SGDLS, CDR2 YYNGEE. V was pared by 4 bases and J by 0 bases, with 17 bases of the junction left unmatched. The CDR3 length is 21 residues. CDR3 sequence: CASSSRTWVAGVPSGANVLTF. The DNA of the CDR3 is TGTGCCAGCAGCTCCCGCACTTGGGTAGCGGGGGTTCCCTCTGGGGCCAACGTCCTGACTTTC.

The rearrangement joins TRBV19 to TRBJ2-7; TRBD1 is a possible D gene (6 bases). Trimming removed 3 bases at V and 3 bases at J, with 18 bases between. Germline lookup yields CDR1 LNHDA and CDR2 SQIVND (reference sequence). The CDR3 has 16 residues. For the CDR3, the DNA is TGTGCCAGTAGTATGTCGTGGGGCAGGGGCAGCTACGAGCAGTACTTC. Residues: CASSMSWGRGSYEQYF.

The V call is TRBV6-5, the J call TRBJ2-5, with 8 bases identical to TRBD1. Unmatched junction bases numbered 5, after V lost 2 bases and J lost 6 bases. The CDR3 has 14 amino acids. Germline V gives CDR1 MNHEY, CDR2 SVGAGI. The CDR3 coding sequence is TGTGCCAGCAGTTACCAGGACAGGGTAAAGACCCAGTACTTC. It codes for CASSYQDRVKTQYF.

The chain combines TRBV18 with TRBJ2-7, with TRBD1 matching 10 bases. This CDR3 has 16 amino acids. After removal of 2 bases from V and 2 bases from J, the junction contained 6 bases not matched to a gene. The germline CDR1 and CDR2 sequences are KGHSH and LQKENI. The CDR3 protein is CASSPGTGVPTYEQYF. DNA of the CDR3: TGTGCCAGCTCACCAGGGACAGGGGTTCCCACCTACGAGCAGTACTTC. The full variable domain, with the rest looked up from reference TRBV18 and TRBJ2-7, is NAGVMQNPRHLVRRRGQEARLRCSPMKGHSHVYWYRQLPEEGLKFMVYLQKENIIDESGMPKERFSAEFPKEGPSILRIQQVVRGDSAAYFCASSPGTGVPTYEQYFGPGTRLTVT.

J is TRBJ1-6 and V is TRBV7-2, with TRBD1 identical over 7 bases. V lost 8 bases, J lost 10 bases, and 5 bases stayed unmatched. CDR1 and CDR2 from the germline V gene are SGHTA and FQGNSA. CDR3 length: 12 residues. The CDR3 DNA reads as TGTGCCAGCTCCACAGGGGTATCACCCCTCCACTTT. Its protein is CASSTGVSPLHF.

The V gene is TRBV2, the J gene TRBJ1-2; 8 bases are a match to TRBD1. V dropped 6 bases and J dropped 7; count of bases not matched to a gene: 4. This CDR3 has 12 amino acids. Germline CDR1 is SNHLY and CDR2 is FYNNEI. The CDR3 sequence is CASRVDRGGYTF. The CDR3, as DNA: TGTGCCAGCAGAGTCGACAGGGGTGGCTACACCTTC.

This chain links TRBV27 with TRBJ2-2; the match to TRBD1 covers 8 bases. Germline assignment: CDR1 MNHEY and CDR2 SMNVEV (reference sequence). V lost 8 bases and J lost 4; bases outside the gene matches: 6. CDR3 length: 14 residues. The CDR3 here is CASVSRGLTGELFF. For the CDR3, the DNA is TGTGCCAGCGTTTCCAGGGGGCTCACCGGGGAGCTGTTTTTT.

The rearrangement uses TRBV7-8 and TRBJ1-3, with a possible D match to TRBD1 (5 bases). V gave up 4 bases and J gave up 4 bases, with 11 bases separating them. This CDR3 has 14 residues. CDR1 and CDR2 (germline): SGHVS, FQNEAQ. CDR3 protein: CASSWGGSGNTIYF. For the CDR3, the DNA is TGTGCCAGCAGCTGGGGGGGGAGCGGAAACACCATATATTTT.

The V gene is TRBV15, the J gene TRBJ2-7, with D uncertain. Germline CDR1 LNHNV, CDR2 YYDKDF (reference sequence). The CDR3 covers 13 residues. The germline V and J ends were trimmed by 1 base and 6 bases, with 10 bases remaining between them. The CDR3 bases are TGTGCCACCAGCAGAGTTTTAGGTCGCGAGCAGTACTTC. Residues: CATSRVLGREQYF.

The CDR3 bases are TGCGCCAGCAGTGAGTCAAAGCGGGGGAGAAAAAGTGAGCAGTTCTTC. It codes for CASSESKRGRKSEQFF. The rearrangement uses TRBV10-1 and TRBJ2-1; 8 bases line up with TRBD2. The CDR3 has 16 residues. V lost 0 bases and J lost 9; bases outside the gene matches: 10. The germline CDR1 and CDR2 sequences are WNHNN and SYGVQD (reference sequence).